Presented here are 9 T cell receptor beta chains from one specimen sequenced in a study of Graves' ophthalmopathy and Graves' hyperthyroidism. Amplification of the TCR beta CDR3 regions used RNA transcripts (as template). HTBI-primed RT-PCR formed the first round, and a multiplex PCR formed the second. TCRdb re-called the multiplex PCR reads with MiXCR, one entry per CDR3 protein. The repertoire holds roughly 1.1 million distinct CDR3 sequences, with 35% to 40% as singletons. Sequences were obtained from peripheral blood or thyroid tissue (not recorded which). Receptors were obtained from an adult man with Graves' hyperthyroidism.

This clonotype was seen many times. The CDR3 protein is CASSFRPEPHQPQHF. CDR3 DNA: TGTGCCAGCAGCTTTCGACCCGAACCCCATCAGCCCCAGCATTTT. The chain couples TRBV7-2 to TRBJ1-5; D unclear. The CDR3 totals 15 residues. Trimming took off 3 bases at V and 5 bases at J, with 14 bases between the two ends. Germline CDR1 reads SGHTA; CDR2 reads FQGNSA.

A word on this clonotype: A much bigger clone sits one base away, suggesting this may be a read error. The genes are TRBV29-1 and TRBJ2-7, with 8 nucleotides matching TRBD1. J gave up 5 bases and V 5 bases, and 5 bases lay outside the gene matches. Germline V gene lookup returns CDR1 SQVTM and CDR2 ANQGSEA. The CDR3 length is 12 residues. The CDR3 DNA is TGCAGCGTTCTCGGGACAGGCCACGAGCAGTACTTC. It translates to CSVLGTGHEQYF.

V and J are TRBV28 and TRBJ2-7, with 8 nucleotides matching TRBD2. CDR3 length: 12 amino acids. The germline V gene encodes CDR1 MDHEN and CDR2 SYDVKM. The V segment lost 6 bases and the J segment 5 bases; nucleotides outside the gene matches: 3. CDR3 in amino acids: CASRAGGHEQYF. The DNA of the CDR3 is TGTGCCAGCAGGGCGGGAGGCCACGAGCAGTACTTC. Full variable domain (missing parts from reference TRBV28 and TRBJ2-7): DVKVTQSSRYLVKRTGEKVFLECVQDMDHENMFWYRQDPGLGLRLIYFSYDVKMKEKGDIPEGYSVSREKKERFSLILESASTNQTSMYLCASRAGGHEQYFGPGTRLTVT.

This clonotype was seen at least ten times. This chain connects TRBV6-5 to TRBJ1-2; D remains unclear. The V end was cut by 2 bases, the J end by 5 bases, with 12 bases between. The CDR3 covers 14 residues. Germline lookup yields CDR1 MNHEY and CDR2 SVGAGI. CDR3 region: CASSYDLSRYGYTF. In DNA form, the CDR3 reads TGTGCCAGCAGTTACGATCTCAGCCGATATGGCTACACCTTC.

The chain employs TRBV6-6 and TRBJ2-1; 9 bases match TRBD1. Germline-derived CDR1 and CDR2 are MNHNY and SVGAGI (reference sequence). The V segment lost 2 bases and the J segment 10 bases; nucleotides outside the gene matches: 12. There are 16 residues in the CDR3. The CDR3 DNA sequence: TGTGCCAGCAGTTACCGCCTGGGACAGGGAGGGAACGAGCAGTTCTTC. Translating it yields CASSYRLGQGGNEQFF.

This clonotype was recorded a few times. The rearrangement uses TRBV25-1 and TRBJ2-5; D may be TRBD1 or TRBD2 (5 bases each). From germline, CDR1 is MGHDK and CDR2 SYGVNS. The CDR3 has 16 residues. V was trimmed by 5 bases and J by 5 bases, leaving 21 bases between them. DNA for the CDR3: TGTGCCAGCAGTTTTTCGCAGGGACGGCCGGGCGAGACCCAGTACTTC. Translation: CASSFSQGRPGETQYF.

The chain joins TRBV10-3 to TRBJ2-7, with 11 bases that match TRBD1. There are 13 residues in the CDR3. Germline-derived CDR1 and CDR2 are ENHRY and SYGVKD. Unmatched junction bases numbered 2, after V lost 4 bases and J lost 6 bases. In DNA form, the CDR3 reads TGTGCCATCAGTGCCGGGACAGGGGGCGAGCAGTACTTC. Translated: CAISAGTGGEQYF.

In regard to this clonotype: A much bigger clone sits one base away, suggesting this may be a read error. The J gene is TRBJ1-1, the V gene TRBV13; 8 bases are a match to TRBD1. Germline V CDR1 and CDR2: PRHDT, FYEKMQ (reference sequence). This CDR3 spans 15 amino acids. V trimming: 5 bases; J trimming: 6 bases; junction bases outside the gene matches: 11. CDR3 sequence (DNA): TGTGCCAGCAGCCAAAGAACAGGGGGGGTGGCTGAAGCTTTCTTT. Its protein is CASSQRTGGVAEAFF.

The table lists this clonotype with a few counts. The chain uses TRBV7-8 and TRBJ1-1; D is ambiguous. Germline V lookup: CDR1 SGHVS, CDR2 FQNEAQ. This CDR3 comprises 12 residues. With 4 bases removed from V and 8 bases from J, the gap between germline ends came to 11 bases. CDR3 in amino acids: CASSWGRNEAFF. The CDR3 DNA follows: TGTGCCAGCAGCTGGGGTCGGAACGAAGCTTTCTTT.